This T cell receptor beta chain was sequenced in a study of human T cells and chemical hapten exposure (dated by TCRdb to the early 2020s). As for the study more broadly: For sensitization, 2% DPC in acetone was applied to a roughly 2 cm by roughly 2 cm area of upper inner arm skin. In alopecia patients, the study followed how the peripheral blood TCR repertoire changed in vivo over primary and secondary sensitization to diphenylcyclopropenone (DPC), a hapten. Libraries were combined into a pool for sequencing, and differences in TCR yield between samples came mainly from small differences in library volumes within the pool. For TCR sequencing, blood came from twenty-nine alopecia patients at anywhere from one to four time points (pre-sensitization, 2, 6 and 24 weeks). Patch tests used Finn chambers with 0.01% DPC on the upper back, scored after 6 days by International Contact Dermatitis Research Group standards. Throughout the roughly 25-week study period, patients were also given weekly therapeutic DPC doses on the scalp. Patient blood was sampled pre-sensitization (week 0) and at 2, 6 and about 24 weeks after DPC sensitization. Alopecia areata with under or over 50% scalp involvement, alopecia totalis and alopecia universalis were represented in the patient cohort, which was mostly female. General study outcomes and caveats: After repeated subsampling, the strength of the expansion versus patch-test correlation and the threshold at which it became significant changed. Alopecia, a presumed autoimmune disease, was present in all patients, so the immune response of the patients might differ from that of healthy individuals. No change with DPC sensitization was found in the number of TCRs above 1 in 1000 frequency, and no evidence of global repertoire structure alterations was found. A positive correlation was found between the number of PT1 expanded TCRs and patch test score, with significance reached at thresholds 8, 16 and 32 but not 4. Compared with pre-sensitization or healthy control sets, expanded TCRs formed significantly more large CDR3 similarity clusters, which is consistent with antigen-driven responses.

Turning to this clonotype: Which antigen it targets is not known. The sample holds no much larger clone one base away, and base qualities are not on file.

The time point label of this sample denotes: patch test 1, 2 weeks after DPC sensitization. In light of the paper, this sample's treatment or condition label describes: therapeutic diphenylcyclopropenone sensitization with weekly scalp DPC. At each patch-test visit, blood was drawn before the patch test was applied. Patients were eligible if aged 18 to 70, diagnosed with alopecia and judged suitable for DPC therapy, and pregnant patients were excluded. Total RNA was extracted from unfractionated whole blood collected in Tempus Blood RNA tubes. The germline ends are 13 bases apart after V is trimmed by 9 bases and J by 2 bases. The CDR3 has 14 amino acids, counting the end cysteine and phenylalanine. Kept here is only the CDR3 DNA, which spans 42 bases and is read in frame from base 1. The germline V gene supplies CDR1 MNHNS and CDR2 SASEGT. To prepare the library, RACE was applied. This sample was sequenced with a NextSeq 500. During library preparation, unique molecular identifiers were attached to individual cDNA molecules so that TCRs could be counted in a quantitative, reproducible way. For every blood RNA sample, sequencing covered both the TCR alpha and TCR beta chains. Under the source paper's analysis protocol: A median of about 89,000 TCRs per sample was observed, with a range of about 23,224 to 690,600. V, J and CDR3 annotation of the TCR reads was performed with the Decombinator software suite. For the PS versus PT1 abundance plots, all samples were subsampled to the same number of TCRs (28,000). TCRs were defined as expanded if absent before sensitization and observed at least eight times at the 2-week time point. TCRdb's own reprocessing of the public reads used fastp at Q25 and MiXCR and kept productive beta chains. Entries are consolidated by CDR3 protein sequence, retaining the most common genes and DNA. None of the V and J calls come from the authors' own analysis; TCRdb made them. Here the sample has roughly 98,000 distinct CDR3 sequences; around an eighth occur a single time. The ten most abundant clones make up around 2.2% of the sample.

This material consisted of whole blood, taken in connection with sensitization to the hapten diphenylcyclopropenone (DPC). The sequence was obtained from a woman between 35 and 50 years old with alopecia areata. Some clones in this sample may be carry-over from other donors' samples. In this chain, TRBV6-1 is recombined with TRBJ2-2; the D region may be TRBD1 or TRBD2, each matching 5 bases equally. This receptor carries the CDR3 CASIGTANTGELFF. The sequence in DNA is TGTGCCAGTATCGGGACGGCAAACACCGGGGAGCTGTTTTTT.